This T cell receptor (beta chain) is drawn from a study of T cell repertoires in cytomegalovirus infection. TCRdb processed the reads anew with MiXCR; each CDR3 protein has one entry. The sample contains some 700,000 distinct CDR3 sequences, about 40% of which appear only once. As regards this clonotype: Its antigen is not known.

The CDR3 sequence is 12 residues long. CDR1 and CDR2 from the germline V gene are MNHNS and SASEGT. The junction had 5 bases not matched to a gene; V was cut back by 7 bases and J by 6 bases. Study results and limitations: Using cumulative public TCR beta family frequency, the authors identified those who carried CMV together with the relevant HLA. CMV-specific TCR beta clonotypes restricted by HLA-C were the ones dominating the ex vivo response.

This sequence joins TRBV6-1 and TRBJ1-2, with 7 bases aligning to TRBD1. Material: PBMCs. The clonotype originates from a human donor in good health (CMV status not recorded). Some clones in this sample may be carry-over from other donors' samples. Here the CDR3 reads CASNHGTDGYTF. CDR3 sequence (DNA): TGTGCCAGCAATCACGGGACAGATGGCTACACCTTC.